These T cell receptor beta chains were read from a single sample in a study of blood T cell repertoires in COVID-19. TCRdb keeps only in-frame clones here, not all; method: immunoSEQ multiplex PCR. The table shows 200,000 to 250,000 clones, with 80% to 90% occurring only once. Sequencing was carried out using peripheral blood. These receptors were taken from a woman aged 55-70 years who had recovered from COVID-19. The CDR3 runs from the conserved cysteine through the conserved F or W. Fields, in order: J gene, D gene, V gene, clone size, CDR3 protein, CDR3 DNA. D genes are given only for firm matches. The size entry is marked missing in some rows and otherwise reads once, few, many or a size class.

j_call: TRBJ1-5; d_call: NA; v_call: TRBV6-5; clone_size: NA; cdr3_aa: CASGLDDQPQHF; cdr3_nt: TGTGCCAGCGGACTGGATGATCAGCCCCAGCATTTT
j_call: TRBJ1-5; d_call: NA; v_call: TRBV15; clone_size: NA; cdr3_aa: CATSRGARGPWDNQPQHF; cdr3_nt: TGTGCCACCAGCAGAGGGGCCCGGGGTCCATGGGACAATCAGCCCCAGCATTTT
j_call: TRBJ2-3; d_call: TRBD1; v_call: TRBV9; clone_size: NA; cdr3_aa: CASSYWGTGTQYF; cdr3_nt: TGTGCCAGCAGCTACTGGGGGACAGGGACGCAGTATTTT
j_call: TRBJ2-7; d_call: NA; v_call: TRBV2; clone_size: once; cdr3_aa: CASTGTLPAGEQYF; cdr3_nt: TGTGCCAGCACCGGGACACTACCAGCTGGGGAGCAGTACTTC
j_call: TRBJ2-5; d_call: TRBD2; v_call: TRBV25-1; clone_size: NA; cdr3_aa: CASTASGGFQETQYF; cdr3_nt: TGTGCCAGTACCGCGAGCGGGGGATTCCAAGAGACCCAGTACTTC
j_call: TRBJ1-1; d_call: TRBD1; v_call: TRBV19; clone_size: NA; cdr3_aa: CASSIRQGEAFF; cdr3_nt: TGTGCCAGTAGTATAAGACAGGGTGAAGCTTTCTTT
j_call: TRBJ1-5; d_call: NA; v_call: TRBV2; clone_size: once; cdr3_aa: CASNPGWDQPQHF; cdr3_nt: TGTGCCAGCAATCCAGGGTGGGATCAGCCCCAGCATTTT
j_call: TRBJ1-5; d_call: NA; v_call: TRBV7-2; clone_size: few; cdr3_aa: CASSLAYSNQPQHF; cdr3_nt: TGTGCCAGCAGCCTCGCCTATAGCAATCAGCCCCAGCATTTT
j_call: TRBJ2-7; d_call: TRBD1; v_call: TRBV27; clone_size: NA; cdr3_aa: CASSSRDRGHDFYEQYF; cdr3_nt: TGTGCCAGCAGTTCTAGGGACAGGGGCCACGATTTCTACGAGCAGTACTTC
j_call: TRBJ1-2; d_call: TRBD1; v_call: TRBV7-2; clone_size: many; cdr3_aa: CASSLLQGGYGYTF; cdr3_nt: TGTGCCAGCAGCCTACTCCAGGGGGGCTATGGCTACACCTTC
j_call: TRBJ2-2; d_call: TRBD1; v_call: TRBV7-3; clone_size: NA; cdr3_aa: CASSLSRDSTGELFF; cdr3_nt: TGTGCCAGCAGCTTAAGCAGGGACAGCACCGGGGAGCTGTTTTTT
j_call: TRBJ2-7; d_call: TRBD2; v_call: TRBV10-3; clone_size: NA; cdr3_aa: CAISSSGGPSYEQYF; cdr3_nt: TGTGCCATCAGTTCTAGCGGGGGGCCCTCCTACGAGCAGTACTTC
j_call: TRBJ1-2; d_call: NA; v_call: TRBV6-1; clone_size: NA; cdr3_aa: CASSDRFYGYTF; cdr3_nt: TGTGCCAGCAGTGACCGGTTCTATGGCTACACCTTC
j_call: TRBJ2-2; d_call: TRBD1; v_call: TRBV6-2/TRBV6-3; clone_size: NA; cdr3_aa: CASSYWFRGRNTGELFF; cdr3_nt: TGTGCCAGCAGTTACTGGTTCAGGGGGCGAAACACCGGGGAGCTGTTTTTT
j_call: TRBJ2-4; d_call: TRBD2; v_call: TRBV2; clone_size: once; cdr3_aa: CASREDLADIQYF; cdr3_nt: TGTGCCAGCAGGGAGGACCTAGCGGACATTCAGTACTTC
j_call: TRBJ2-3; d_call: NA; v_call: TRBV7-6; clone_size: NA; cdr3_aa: CASSLAFGFTGASTDTQYF; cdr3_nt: TGTGCCAGCAGCTTAGCGTTTGGATTTACAGGCGCCAGCACAGATACGCAGTATTTT
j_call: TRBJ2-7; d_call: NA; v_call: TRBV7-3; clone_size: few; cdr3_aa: CASSTRGGDEQYF; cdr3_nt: TGTGCCAGCAGTACTCGAGGGGGAGACGAGCAGTACTTC
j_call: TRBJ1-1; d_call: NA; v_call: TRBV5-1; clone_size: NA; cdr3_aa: CASTRDGQGTEAFF; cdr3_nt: TGCGCCAGCACCCGAGACGGCCAGGGCACTGAAGCTTTCTTT
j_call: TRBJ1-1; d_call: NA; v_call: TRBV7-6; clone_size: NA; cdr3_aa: CASSPAPNYIANTEAFF; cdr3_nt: TGTGCCAGCAGCCCAGCCCCTAACTACATTGCGAACACTGAAGCTTTCTTT